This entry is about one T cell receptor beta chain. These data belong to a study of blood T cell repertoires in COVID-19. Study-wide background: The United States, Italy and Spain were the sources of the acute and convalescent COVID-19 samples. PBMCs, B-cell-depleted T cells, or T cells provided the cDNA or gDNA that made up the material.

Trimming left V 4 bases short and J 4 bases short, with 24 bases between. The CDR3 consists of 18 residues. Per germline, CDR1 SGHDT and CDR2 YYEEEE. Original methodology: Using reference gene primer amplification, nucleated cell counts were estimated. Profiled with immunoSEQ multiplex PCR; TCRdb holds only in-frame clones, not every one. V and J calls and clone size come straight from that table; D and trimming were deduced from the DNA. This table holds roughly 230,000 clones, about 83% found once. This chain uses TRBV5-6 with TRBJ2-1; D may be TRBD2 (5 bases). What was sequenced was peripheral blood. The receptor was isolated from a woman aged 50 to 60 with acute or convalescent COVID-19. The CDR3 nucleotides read TGTGCCAGCAGCGACGCTAGCCTCGGGGAAAATGTTTACAATGAGCAGTTCTTC. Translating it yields CASSDASLGENVYNEQFF.